Below are 13 T cell receptor beta chains sequenced from a single sample in a study of neoadjuvant anti-PD-1 for oral cavity cancer. Time point in this sample: after neoadjuvant nivolumab, at surgical resection. Produced via immunoSEQ multiplex PCR; TCRdb's table is partial and in-frame only. The sample has about 14,000 clones; 65% to 75% are singletons. The sequencing here drew on PBMCs, taken after nivolumab (anti-PD-1) treatment. The receptors were gathered from a person aged 35-79 years with oral cavity squamous cell carcinoma.

The chain couples TRBV6-1 to TRBJ1-4; 8 bases map to TRBD1. J gave up 1 base and V 5 bases, and 0 bases lay outside the gene matches. Per germline, CDR1 MNHNS and CDR2 SASEGT. This CDR3 contains 14 residues. The CDR3 bases are TGTGCCAGCAGTACAGGGGGAACTAATGAAAAACTGTTTTTT. Amino acids: CASSTGGTNEKLFF.

V usage is TRBV7-9 and J usage is TRBJ1-1; D is ambiguous. Per germline, CDR1 SEHNR and CDR2 FQNEAQ (reference sequence). The CDR3 has 13 residues. Trimming stripped 5 bases from V and 4 bases from J, with 11 bases between. The CDR3 is CASSPGTSTEAFF. CDR3 DNA: TGTGCCAGCAGCCCCGGTACGAGCACTGAAGCTTTCTTT.

CDR3 sequence (DNA): TGTGCCAGCTCCCTAGCGGGAGGACGGACAGATACGCAGTATTTT. Protein: CASSLAGGRTDTQYF. This chain joins TRBV6-4 and TRBJ2-3; 11 positions agree with TRBD2. Germline CDR1 reads MRHNA; CDR2 reads SNTAGT. Trimming at V came to 8 bases and at J to 3 bases, leaving 7 bases not matched to a gene. The CDR3 spans 15 residues.

This clone was found a few times. CDR3 protein: CAFFGVQNTGELFF. CDR3 in DNA: TGTGCCTTCTTCGGGGTTCAGAACACCGGGGAGCTGTTTTTT. V usage is TRBV2 and J usage is TRBJ2-2, with D possibly being TRBD2 (5 bases). CDR3 length equals 14 residues. From germline, CDR1 is SNHLY and CDR2 FYNNEI. V lost 11 bases and J lost 1, with 14 bases in between.

This rearrangement joins TRBV7-9 to TRBJ1-4; TRBD1 might be the D (6 bases). Germline CDR1 is SEHNR and CDR2 is FQNEAQ (reference sequence). The V end lost 0 bases, the J end lost 4 bases, and 9 bases lay between the germline ends. The CDR3 length is 15 residues. The CDR3 here is CASSLAGGSNEKLFF. CDR3 DNA: TGTGCCAGCAGCTTAGCAGGGGGAAGTAATGAAAAACTGTTTTTT. The whole variable domain, filled in from reference TRBV7-9 and TRBJ1-4, reads DTGVSQNPRHKITKRGQNVTFRCDPISEHNRLYWYRQTLGQGPEFLTYFQNEAQLEKSRLLSDRFSAERPKGSFSTLEIQRTEQGDSAMYLCASSLAGGSNEKLFFGSGTQLSVL.

V gene TRBV5-1 combines with J gene TRBJ2-1; the match to TRBD2 covers 9 bases. After removal of 1 base from V and 10 bases from J, the junction contained 15 bases not matched to a gene. This CDR3 is built from 17 residues. The V gene's germline CDR1 is SGHRS and CDR2 YFSETQ. CDR3 loop: CASSLFEGTSLRGEQFF. The CDR3 nucleotides are TGCGCCAGCAGCTTGTTTGAGGGGACTAGCCTTCGAGGGGAGCAGTTCTTC.

The J gene is TRBJ2-1, the V gene TRBV29-1; TRBD2 aligns across 8 bases. The CDR3 covers 12 residues. J lost 4 bases, V lost 7 bases, and 3 bases had no gene match. Per the germline V gene, CDR1 is SQVTM and CDR2 is ANQGSEA. The CDR3 loop reads CSASSGYNEQFF. Here the CDR3 DNA reads TGCAGCGCTTCTAGCGGGTACAATGAGCAGTTCTTC.

This clone is medium-sized within its sample. The V and J genes are TRBV5-1 and TRBJ2-1; TRBD2 aligns across 9 bases. The CDR3 totals 15 residues. J gave up 2 bases and V 3 bases, and 3 bases lay outside the gene matches. Per the germline V gene, CDR1 is SGHRS and CDR2 is YFSETQ. The CDR3 sequence is CASSWREGTYNEQFF. DNA for the CDR3: TGCGCCAGCAGCTGGCGGGAGGGCACCTACAATGAGCAGTTCTTC. Full variable domain (missing parts from reference TRBV5-1 and TRBJ2-1): KAGVTQTPRYLIKTRGQQVTLSCSPISGHRSVSWYQQTPGQGLQFLFEYFSETQRNKGNFPGRFSGRQFSNSRSEMNVSTLELGDSALYLCASSWREGTYNEQFFGPGTRLTVL.

The chain couples TRBV6-5 to TRBJ1-5; D is ambiguous. Germline-derived CDR1 and CDR2 are MNHEY and SVGAGI. The germline V and J ends were trimmed by 6 bases and 7 bases, with 19 bases remaining between them. The CDR3 is made up of 15 amino acids. The CDR3 DNA reads TGTGCCAGCAGCCGCGAGGGAGGCGGGCGACAGCCCCAGCATTTT. The encoded protein is CASSREGGGRQPQHF.

The J gene is TRBJ1-4, the V gene TRBV25-1; D gene unclear. V was shortened by 5 bases and J by 4 bases, with 8 bases between the two germline ends. The CDR3 totals 13 residues. CDR1 MGHDK and CDR2 SYGVNS come from the germline V gene. CDR3: CASSFGGNEKLFF. The CDR3 nucleotides are TGTGCCAGCAGTTTTGGAGGTAATGAAAAACTGTTTTTT. Complete variable domain (other parts from reference TRBV25-1 and TRBJ1-4): EADIYQTPRYLVIGTGKKITLECSQTMGHDKMYWYQQDPGMELHLIHYSYGVNSTEKGDLSSESTVSRIRTEHFPLTLESARPSHTSQYLCASSFGGNEKLFFGSGTQLSVL.

This clone has a handful of counts. The chain links TRBV5-1 to TRBJ1-2; 7 positions agree with TRBD1. The ends lost 4 bases at V and 3 bases at J; junction bases unmatched: 6. The CDR3 is 14 residues long. Germline V gene lookup returns CDR1 SGHRS and CDR2 YFSETQ. CDR3 in DNA: TGCGCCAGCAGCATACAGGGGAGTGACTATGGCTACACCTTC. Residues: CASSIQGSDYGYTF.

The chain carries TRBV9 and TRBJ2-1; D is possibly TRBD1 (5 bases). The V end was cut by 4 bases, the J end by 1 base, with 9 bases between. The CDR3 totals 14 residues. Germline V lookup: CDR1 SGDLS, CDR2 YYNGEE. CDR3 region: CASSQTESYNEQFF. The CDR3 DNA is TGTGCCAGCAGCCAGACAGAATCCTACAATGAGCAGTTCTTC. Complete variable domain (other parts from reference TRBV9 and TRBJ2-1): DSGVTQTPKHLITATGQRVTLRCSPRSGDLSVYWYQQSLDQGLQFLIQYYNGEERAKGNILERFSAQQFPDLHSELNLSSLELGDSALYFCASSQTESYNEQFFGPGTRLTVL.

This chain links TRBV4-1 with TRBJ2-5; no clear D gene. With 1 base removed from V and 2 bases from J, the gap between germline ends came to 5 bases. The CDR3 runs to 13 residues. Germline lookup yields CDR1 MGHRA and CDR2 YSYEKL. The CDR3 protein is CASSQVLQETQYF. DNA of the CDR3: TGCGCCAGCAGCCAAGTTCTTCAAGAGACCCAGTACTTC.